The 22 T cell receptor beta chains below come from one sample, sequenced in a study of control samples from healthy donors and cancer patients. Sequencing was performed with immunoSEQ multiplex PCR; in TCRdb, only in-frame clones are kept and a portion is missing. This sample carries around 96,000 clones, approximately 93% of them seen once, and the ten largest clones take approximately 8%. Sequencing input: blood. Every receptor here comes from a man aged 18 to 29 in good health.

The rearrangement joins TRBV5-5 to TRBJ1-4; D perhaps matches TRBD1 (5 bases). The CDR3 totals 16 residues. Germline CDR1 is SGHKS and CDR2 is YYEKEE (reference sequence). V dropped 6 bases and J dropped 4 bases, with 19 bases sitting between them. The CDR3 sequence: CASIRRGGGGNEKLFF. The CDR3 bases are TGTGCCAGCATCCGGCGGGGTGGCGGGGGTAATGAAAAACTGTTTTTT.

The V gene is TRBV27, the J gene TRBJ2-1; 7 bases agree with TRBD2. V dropped 2 bases and J dropped 3; count of bases not matched to a gene: 7. The CDR3 has 16 residues. The germline V gene encodes CDR1 MNHEY and CDR2 SMNVEV (reference sequence). The DNA of the CDR3 is TGTGCCAGCAGTTTAAATGGGGGGGGATACTACAATGAGCAGTTCTTC. Amino acid sequence: CASSLNGGGYYNEQFF.

CDR3 sequence reads: CASSEAGTGFLDTIYF. The CDR3 DNA follows: TGTGCCAGCAGTGAAGCGGGGACAGGGTTTCTGGACACCATATATTTT. The chain couples TRBV2 to TRBJ1-3, with 9 bases fitting TRBD1. V shed 0 bases, J shed 8 bases, and the junction held 8 bases outside the gene matches. The CDR3 consists of 16 residues. Germline V gives CDR1 SNHLY, CDR2 FYNNEI. Full variable domain (missing parts from reference TRBV2 and TRBJ1-3): EPEVTQTPSHQVTQMGQEVILRCVPISNHLYFYWYRQILGQKVEFLVSFYNNEISEKSEIFDDQFSVERPDGSNFTLKIRSTKLEDSAMYFCASSEAGTGFLDTIYFGEGSWLTVV.

This clone was seen a single time. The chain employs TRBV6-1 and TRBJ1-1; D is unresolved. CDR3 length equals 19 residues. Germline-derived CDR1 and CDR2 are MNHNS and SASEGT. The germline V and J ends were trimmed by 1 base and 0 bases, with 21 bases remaining between them. The CDR3 nucleotides read TGTGCCAGCAGTGAAGGCTACTCTTACTTGGCTCAAGTGAACACTGAAGCTTTCTTT. Translated: CASSEGYSYLAQVNTEAFF.

This clone came up many times. The rearrangement uses TRBV12-3 or TRBV12-4 and TRBJ2-7; no definite D call. Trimming cost V 5 bases and J 2 bases, with 7 bases left between them. This CDR3 contains 12 residues. The CDR3 reads CASSTDTYEQYF. The CDR3 bases are TGTGCCAGCAGTACGGATACCTACGAGCAGTACTTC.

The J gene is TRBJ1-1, the V gene TRBV5-1, with TRBD1 identical over 7 bases. V trimming: 0 bases; J trimming: 0 bases; junction bases outside the gene matches: 2. Germline V CDR1 and CDR2: SGHRS, YFSETQ. This CDR3 comprises 15 residues. For the CDR3, the DNA is TGCGCCAGCAGCTTGGGGGGACAGCTGAACACTGAAGCTTTCTTT. Protein: CASSLGGQLNTEAFF.

V and J are TRBV18 and TRBJ2-4, with a possible D match to TRBD2 (6 bases). The CDR3 length is 13 residues. Per the germline V gene, CDR1 is KGHSH and CDR2 is LQKENI. Trimming stripped 2 bases from V and 7 bases from J, with 9 bases between. DNA for the CDR3: TGTGCCAGCTCACCAGCGGAGGGGAACATTCAGTACTTC. Translated: CASSPAEGNIQYF.

A note on this clone: Compared with germline, one end of the junction differs, possibly owing to a read error. The genes are TRBV7-7 and TRBJ2-1, with D unresolved. The CDR3 is made up of 13 amino acids. Germline CDR1 reads SSHAT; CDR2 reads FNYEAQ (reference sequence). Here the CDR3 reads CASSLEPGNEQFF. DNA for the CDR3: TGTGCTAGCAGCTTAGAACCAGGCAATGAGCAGTTCTTC. Based on the CDR3 plus reference TRBV7-7 and TRBJ2-1, the full variable domain is GAGVSQSPRYKVTKRGQDVTLRCDPISSHATLYWYQQALGQGPEFLTYFNYEAQPDKSGLPSDRFSAERPEGSISTLTIQRTEQRDSAMYRCASSLEPGNEQFFGPGTRLTVL.

J is TRBJ1-1 and V is TRBV10-2; D call uncertain. Germline assignment: CDR1 WSHSY and CDR2 SAAADI. The CDR3 covers 15 residues. Trimming left V 10 bases short and J 4 bases short, with 22 bases between. CDR3 sequence reads: CAILLRIGDGTEAFF. In DNA, the CDR3 is TGCGCCATCTTGCTGAGGATTGGAGATGGCACTGAAGCTTTCTTT.

The chain joins TRBV19 to TRBJ2-1; TRBD1 is a possible D gene (5 bases). The V end lost 7 bases, the J end lost 5 bases, and 18 bases lay between the germline ends. Germline V gene sequence: CDR1 LNHDA, CDR2 SQIVND (reference sequence). This CDR3 region has 15 residues. The CDR3 region is CASTKYQGTHNEQFF. For the CDR3, the DNA is TGTGCCAGTACCAAGTACCAGGGCACACACAATGAGCAGTTCTTC.

This clone came up once. The genes are TRBV2 and TRBJ1-2; D remains unclear. Germline V lookup: CDR1 SNHLY, CDR2 FYNNEI. The CDR3 consists of 13 residues. V lost 8 bases to trimming and J lost 8 bases, with 18 bases between them. The CDR3 bases are TGTGCCAGCGGAGTCCGGGTCTTGCTCGGCTACACCTTC. The encoded protein is CASGVRVLLGYTF.

CDR3 in DNA: TGCAGTGCTAGTGGGCGGCGGGGGGGTCTGGATACGCAGTATTTT. It encodes CSASGRRGGLDTQYF. The chain couples TRBV20-1 to TRBJ2-3; 9 nucleotides agree with TRBD2. V trimming: 3 bases; J trimming: 6 bases; junction bases outside the gene matches: 10. There are 15 residues in the CDR3. From germline, CDR1 is DFQATT and CDR2 SNEGSKA (reference sequence).

On this clone itself: Other DNA sequences in the sample encode the same CDR3. The chain employs TRBV5-1 and TRBJ2-3; D gene unclear. V lost 0 bases to trimming and J lost 2 bases, with 1 base between them. The CDR3 consists of 12 residues. Germline CDR1 is SGHRS and CDR2 is YFSETQ. CDR3: CASSLATDTQYF. The CDR3 nucleotides read TGCGCCAGCAGCTTGGCCACAGATACGCAGTATTTT.

The chain links TRBV6-1 to TRBJ1-2; D is possibly TRBD1 (5 bases). The CDR3 is made up of 12 amino acids. Trimming shortened V by 2 bases and J by 13 bases, and 14 bases separated the two germline ends. CDR1 and CDR2 (germline): MNHNS, SASEGT. CDR3 residues: CASSEFADTLTF. As DNA, the CDR3 is TGTGCCAGCAGTGAATTCGCGGACACCCTCACCTTC.

The J gene is TRBJ1-2, the V gene TRBV6-1; D is undetermined. This CDR3 contains 15 residues. Germline assignment: CDR1 MNHNS and CDR2 SASEGT. Trimming removed 0 bases at V and 4 bases at J, with 12 bases between. This CDR3 is CASSEAPEPVYGYTF. DNA of the CDR3: TGTGCCAGCAGTGAAGCGCCTGAGCCAGTCTATGGCTACACCTTC.

The CDR3 sequence: CASSLVSLLRNTEAFF. The CDR3 nucleotides are TGCGCCAGCAGCTTGGTTAGCTTGTTACGGAACACTGAAGCTTTCTTT. The J gene is TRBJ1-1, the V gene TRBV5-1; D gene ambiguous. This CDR3 comprises 16 residues. Trimming took off 0 bases at V and 1 base at J, with 13 bases between the two ends. Germline-derived CDR1 and CDR2 are SGHRS and YFSETQ.

The V call is TRBV4-1, the J call TRBJ1-6; no definite D call. Trimming removed 3 bases at V and 6 bases at J, with 18 bases between. Germline CDR1 and CDR2: MGHRA and YSYEKL. This CDR3 is 17 amino acids long. CDR3 sequence reads: CASSHPPHEGSNSPLHF. The CDR3 DNA is TGCGCCAGCAGCCACCCCCCCCACGAGGGAAGTAATTCACCCCTCCACTTT.

The count of this clone is one. The V and J genes are TRBV11-3 and TRBJ1-1; no clear D gene. V was trimmed by 5 bases and J by 5 bases, leaving 15 bases between them. Germline V gene sequence: CDR1 SGHNT, CDR2 YENEEA. The CDR3 totals 14 residues. The chain's CDR3 is CASSNGLVGTEAFF. CDR3 DNA sequence: TGTGCCAGCAGCAACGGACTTGTGGGGACTGAAGCTTTCTTT.

The V and J genes are TRBV14 and TRBJ1-1, with TRBD1 identical over 8 bases. With V trimmed by 4 bases and J by 0 bases, 4 bases remained unmatched. CDR1 and CDR2 (germline): SGHDN, FVKESK. The CDR3 runs 15 residues. DNA of the CDR3: TGTGCCAGCAGCCCTAGGACAGGGATGAACACTGAAGCTTTCTTT. Encoded protein: CASSPRTGMNTEAFF.

The genes are TRBV27 and TRBJ1-6; a weak D match, TRBD1 (6 bases). Germline V CDR1 and CDR2: MNHEY, SMNVEV (reference sequence). V gave up 5 bases and J gave up 7 bases, with 12 bases separating them. There are 14 residues in the CDR3. CDR3 protein: CASSLQGLNSPLHF. CDR3 sequence (DNA): TGTGCCAGCAGTCTACAGGGCTTAAATTCACCCCTCCACTTT.

This chain joins TRBV6-5 and TRBJ1-2, with D possibly TRBD1 on 5 matching bases. CDR1 MNHEY and CDR2 SVGAGI come from the germline V gene. The CDR3 is made up of 13 amino acids. Trimming cost V 5 bases and J 4 bases, with 11 bases left between them. In nucleotides, the CDR3 is TGTGCCAGCAGTCAATCAGGGTCCTATGGCTACACCTTC. Protein: CASSQSGSYGYTF.

The rearrangement joins TRBV4-3 to TRBJ2-2; 10 nucleotides line up with TRBD2. Germline V gene lookup returns CDR1 LGHNA and CDR2 YSLEER. This CDR3 is 20 amino acids long. The V segment lost 3 bases and the J segment 5 bases; nucleotides outside the gene matches: 18. The DNA for the CDR3 is TGCGCCAGCAGCCACTCCGGGACTAGCGTCCAAGGGGGAGGGACCGGGGAGCTGTTTTTT. Protein: CASSHSGTSVQGGGTGELFF.